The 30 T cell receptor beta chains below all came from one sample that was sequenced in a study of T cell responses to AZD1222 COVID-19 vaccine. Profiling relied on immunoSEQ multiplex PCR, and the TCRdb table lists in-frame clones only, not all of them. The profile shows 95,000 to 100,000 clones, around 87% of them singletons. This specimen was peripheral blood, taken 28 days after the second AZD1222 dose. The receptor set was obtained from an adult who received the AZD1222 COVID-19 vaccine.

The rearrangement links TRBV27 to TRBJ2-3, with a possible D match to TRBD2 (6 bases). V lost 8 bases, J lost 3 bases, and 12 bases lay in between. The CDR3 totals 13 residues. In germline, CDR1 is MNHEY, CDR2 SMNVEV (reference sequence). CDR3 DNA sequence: TGTGCCAGCTCGGGGGAAAGGACAGATACGCAGTATTTT. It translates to CASSGERTDTQYF.

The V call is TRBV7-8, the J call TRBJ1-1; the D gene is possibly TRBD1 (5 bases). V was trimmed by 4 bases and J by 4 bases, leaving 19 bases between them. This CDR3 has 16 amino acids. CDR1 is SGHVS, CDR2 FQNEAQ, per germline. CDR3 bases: TGTGCCAGCAGCTCAGGACCGGGACGTAGGAGCACTGAAGCTTTCTTT. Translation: CASSSGPGRRSTEAFF.

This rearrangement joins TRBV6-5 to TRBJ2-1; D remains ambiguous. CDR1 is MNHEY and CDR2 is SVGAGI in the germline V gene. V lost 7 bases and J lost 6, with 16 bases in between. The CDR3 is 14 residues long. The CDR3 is CASILMKGSNEQFF. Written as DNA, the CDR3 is TGTGCCAGCATCCTAATGAAGGGAAGCAATGAGCAGTTCTTC.

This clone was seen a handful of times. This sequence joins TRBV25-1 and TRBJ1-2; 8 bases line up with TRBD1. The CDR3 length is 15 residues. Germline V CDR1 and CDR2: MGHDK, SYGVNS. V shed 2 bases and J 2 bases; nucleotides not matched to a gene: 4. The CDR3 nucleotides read TGTGCCAGCAGTGAAACGACAGGGGCCAACTATGGCTACACCTTC. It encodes CASSETTGANYGYTF.

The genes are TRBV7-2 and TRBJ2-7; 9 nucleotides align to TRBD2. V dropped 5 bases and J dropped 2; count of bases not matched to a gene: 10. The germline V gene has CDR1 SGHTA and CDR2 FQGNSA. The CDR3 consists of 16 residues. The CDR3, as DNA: TGTGCCAGCAGCAAGGGACAGCCTAGCGGGACCTACGAGCAGTACTTC. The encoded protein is CASSKGQPSGTYEQYF.

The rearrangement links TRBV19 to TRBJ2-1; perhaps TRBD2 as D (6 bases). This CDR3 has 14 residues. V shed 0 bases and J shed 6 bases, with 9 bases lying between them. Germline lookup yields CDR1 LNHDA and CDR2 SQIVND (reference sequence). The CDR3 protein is CASSIDHGGNEQFF. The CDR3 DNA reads TGTGCCAGTAGTATAGATCACGGGGGCAATGAGCAGTTCTTC.

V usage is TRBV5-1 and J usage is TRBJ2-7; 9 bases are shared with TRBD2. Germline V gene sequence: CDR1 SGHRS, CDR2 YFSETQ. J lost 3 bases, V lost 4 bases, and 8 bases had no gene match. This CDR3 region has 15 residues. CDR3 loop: CASSRGGGAVYEQYF. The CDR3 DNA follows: TGCGCCAGCAGCCGCGGGGGGGGCGCAGTCTACGAGCAGTACTTC.

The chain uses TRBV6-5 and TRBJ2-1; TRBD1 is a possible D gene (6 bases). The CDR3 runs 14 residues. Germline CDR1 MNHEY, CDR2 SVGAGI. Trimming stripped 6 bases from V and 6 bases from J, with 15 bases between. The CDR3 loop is CASSHRERGNEQFF. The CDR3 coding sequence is TGTGCCAGCAGCCACAGGGAAAGAGGCAATGAGCAGTTCTTC.

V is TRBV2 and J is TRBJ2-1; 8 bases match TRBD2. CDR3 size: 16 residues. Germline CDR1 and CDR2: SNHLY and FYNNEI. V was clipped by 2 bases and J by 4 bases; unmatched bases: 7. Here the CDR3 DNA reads TGTGCCAGCAGTGAAACTTTAGCGGGAAGGTACAATGAGCAGTTCTTC. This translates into CASSETLAGRYNEQFF.

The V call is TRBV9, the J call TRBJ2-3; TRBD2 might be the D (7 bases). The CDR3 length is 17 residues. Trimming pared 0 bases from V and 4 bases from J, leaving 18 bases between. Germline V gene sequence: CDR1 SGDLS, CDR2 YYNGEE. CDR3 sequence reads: CASSVVSGAGAADTQYF. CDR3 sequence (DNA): TGTGCCAGCAGCGTAGTGTCTGGGGCGGGGGCGGCAGATACGCAGTATTTT.

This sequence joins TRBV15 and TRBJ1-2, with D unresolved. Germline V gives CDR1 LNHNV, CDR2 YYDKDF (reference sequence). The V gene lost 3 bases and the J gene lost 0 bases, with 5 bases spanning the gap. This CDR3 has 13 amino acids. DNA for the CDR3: TGTGCCACCAGCAGGGCGGCTAACTATGGCTACACCTTC. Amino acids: CATSRAANYGYTF.

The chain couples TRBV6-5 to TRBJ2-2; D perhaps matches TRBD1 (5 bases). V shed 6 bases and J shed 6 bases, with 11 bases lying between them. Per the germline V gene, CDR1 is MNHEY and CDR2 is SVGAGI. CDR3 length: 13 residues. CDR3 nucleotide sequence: TGTGCCAGCAGAAAAGGGGAACCCGGGGAGCTGTTTTTT. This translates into CASRKGEPGELFF.

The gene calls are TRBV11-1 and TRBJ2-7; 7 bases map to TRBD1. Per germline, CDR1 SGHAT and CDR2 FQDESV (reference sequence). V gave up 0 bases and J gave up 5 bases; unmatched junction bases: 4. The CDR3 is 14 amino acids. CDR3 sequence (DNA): TGTGCCAGCAGCTTAGCAGGGGGCTCTGACGAGCAGTACTTC. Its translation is CASSLAGGSDEQYF.

The CDR3 coding sequence is TGTGCCAGTGCGTTGGGGTCGTGGGAGCAGTACTTC. Residues: CASALGSWEQYF. This chain joins TRBV6-5 and TRBJ2-7; no definite D call. Germline assignment: CDR1 MNHEY and CDR2 SVGAGI. The CDR3 contains 12 residues. Trimming took off 9 bases at V and 7 bases at J, with 16 bases between the two ends.

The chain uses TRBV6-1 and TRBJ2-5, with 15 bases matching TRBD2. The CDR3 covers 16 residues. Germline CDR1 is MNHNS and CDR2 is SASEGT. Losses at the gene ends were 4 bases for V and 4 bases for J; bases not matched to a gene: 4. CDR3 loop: CASSVLGLAGGETQYF. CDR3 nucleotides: TGTGCCAGCAGTGTGTTGGGACTAGCGGGGGGAGAGACCCAGTACTTC.

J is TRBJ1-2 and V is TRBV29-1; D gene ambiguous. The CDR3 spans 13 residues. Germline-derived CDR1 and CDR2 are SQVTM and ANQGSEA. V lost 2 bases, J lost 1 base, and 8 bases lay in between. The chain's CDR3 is CSVETAFNYGYTF. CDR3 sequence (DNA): TGCAGCGTTGAAACAGCTTTTAACTATGGCTACACCTTC.

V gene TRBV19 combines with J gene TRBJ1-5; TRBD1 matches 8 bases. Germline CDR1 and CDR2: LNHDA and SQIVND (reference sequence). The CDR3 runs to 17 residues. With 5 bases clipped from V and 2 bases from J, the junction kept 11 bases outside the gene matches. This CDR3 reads CASSPRRGHGGNQPQHF. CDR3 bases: TGTGCCAGTAGTCCCCGCAGGGGGCATGGGGGCAATCAGCCCCAGCATTTT.

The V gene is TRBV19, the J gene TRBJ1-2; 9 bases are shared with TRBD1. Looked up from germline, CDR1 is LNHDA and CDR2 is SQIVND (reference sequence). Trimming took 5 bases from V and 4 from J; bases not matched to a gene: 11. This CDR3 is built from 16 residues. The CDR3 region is CASSSSTGGWPYGYTF. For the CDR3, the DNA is TGTGCCAGTAGTTCCTCCACAGGGGGCTGGCCCTATGGCTACACCTTC.

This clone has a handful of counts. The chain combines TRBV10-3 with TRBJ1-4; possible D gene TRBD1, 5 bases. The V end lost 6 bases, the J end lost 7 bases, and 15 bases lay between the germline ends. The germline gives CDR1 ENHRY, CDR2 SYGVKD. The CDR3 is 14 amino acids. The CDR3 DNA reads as TGTGCCATCAGAGAAGGCAGGGATGGTGAAAAACTGTTTTTT. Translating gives CAIREGRDGEKLFF.

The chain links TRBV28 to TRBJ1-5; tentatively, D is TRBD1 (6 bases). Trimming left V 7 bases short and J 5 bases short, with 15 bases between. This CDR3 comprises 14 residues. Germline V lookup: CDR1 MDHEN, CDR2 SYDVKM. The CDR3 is CASTPGQEDQPQHF. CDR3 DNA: TGTGCCAGCACCCCGGGACAAGAAGATCAGCCCCAGCATTTT. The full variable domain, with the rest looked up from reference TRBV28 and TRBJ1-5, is DVKVTQSSRYLVKRTGEKVFLECVQDMDHENMFWYRQDPGLGLRLIYFSYDVKMKEKGDIPEGYSVSREKKERFSLILESASTNQTSMYLCASTPGQEDQPQHFGDGTRLSIL.

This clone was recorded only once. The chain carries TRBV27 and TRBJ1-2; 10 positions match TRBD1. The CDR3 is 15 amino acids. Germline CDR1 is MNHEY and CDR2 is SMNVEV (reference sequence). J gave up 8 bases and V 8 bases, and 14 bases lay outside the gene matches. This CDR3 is CASCNPGQGLGGYTF. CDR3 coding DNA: TGTGCCAGCTGTAATCCGGGACAGGGGTTGGGAGGCTACACCTTC.

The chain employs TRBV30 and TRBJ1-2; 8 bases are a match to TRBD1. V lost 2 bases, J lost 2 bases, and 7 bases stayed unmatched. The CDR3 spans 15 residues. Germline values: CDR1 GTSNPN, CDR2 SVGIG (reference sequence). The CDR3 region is CAWSPRTGWNYGYTF. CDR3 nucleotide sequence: TGTGCCTGGAGTCCGAGGACAGGGTGGAACTATGGCTACACCTTC.

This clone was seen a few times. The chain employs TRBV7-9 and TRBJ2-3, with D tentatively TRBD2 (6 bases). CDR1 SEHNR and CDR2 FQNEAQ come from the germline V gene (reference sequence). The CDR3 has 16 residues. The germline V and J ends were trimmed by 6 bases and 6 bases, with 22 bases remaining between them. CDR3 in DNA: TGTGCCAGCAGTTTCCCGGGACTGCCATTAGAGGATACGCAGTATTTT. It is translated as CASSFPGLPLEDTQYF.

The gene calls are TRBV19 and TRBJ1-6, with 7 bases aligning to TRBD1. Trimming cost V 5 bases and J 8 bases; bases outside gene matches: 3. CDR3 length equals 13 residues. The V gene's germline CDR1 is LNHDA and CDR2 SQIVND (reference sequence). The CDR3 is CASSADRDSPLHF. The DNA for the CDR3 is TGTGCCAGTAGTGCCGACAGGGATTCACCCCTCCACTTT.

The CDR3 DNA sequence: TGTGCCAGCAGCCTAGACCCTGGATCCCGTACGCAGTATTTT. It yields the protein CASSLDPGSRTQYF. The V gene is TRBV2, the J gene TRBJ2-3; D is uncertain. Germline V lookup: CDR1 SNHLY, CDR2 FYNNEI. CDR3 length: 14 amino acids. The V gene lost 6 bases and the J gene lost 8 bases, with 18 bases spanning the gap.

CDR3 bases: TGTGCCAGCAGACGGGACAGCCCTGGAAACACCATATATTTT. Its protein is CASRRDSPGNTIYF. The chain employs TRBV3-1 (or the pseudogene TRBV3-2) and TRBJ1-3; 7 bases match TRBD1. The CDR3 runs to 14 residues. CDR1 LGHDT and CDR2 YNNKEL come from the germline V gene (reference sequence). Trimming at V came to 6 bases and at J to 2 bases, leaving 4 bases not matched to a gene.

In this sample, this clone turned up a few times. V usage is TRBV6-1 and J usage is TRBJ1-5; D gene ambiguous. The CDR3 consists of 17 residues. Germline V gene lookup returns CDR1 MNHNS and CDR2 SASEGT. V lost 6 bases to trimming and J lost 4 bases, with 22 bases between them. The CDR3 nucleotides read TGTGCCAGCAGCGAATGGGTCCGGCAACCGGGGAATCAGCCCCAGCATTTT. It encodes CASSEWVRQPGNQPQHF.

The CDR3 sequence is CASSLTHQGGGTGELFF. CDR3 DNA sequence: TGTGCCAGCAGCCTGACTCATCAGGGTGGAGGCACCGGGGAGCTGTTTTTT. The rearrangement links TRBV7-3 to TRBJ2-2; the D gene could be TRBD1 or TRBD2 (5 bases each). This CDR3 has 17 amino acids. V gave up 5 bases and J gave up 4 bases, with 20 bases separating them. Germline loops: CDR1 SGHTA, CDR2 FQGTGA.

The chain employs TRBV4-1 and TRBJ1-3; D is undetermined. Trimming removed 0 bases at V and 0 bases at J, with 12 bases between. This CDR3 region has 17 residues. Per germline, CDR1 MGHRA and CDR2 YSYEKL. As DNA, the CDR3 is TGCGCCAGCAGCCAAGAGGGGAGGGCCTTCTCTGGAAACACCATATATTTT. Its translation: CASSQEGRAFSGNTIYF.

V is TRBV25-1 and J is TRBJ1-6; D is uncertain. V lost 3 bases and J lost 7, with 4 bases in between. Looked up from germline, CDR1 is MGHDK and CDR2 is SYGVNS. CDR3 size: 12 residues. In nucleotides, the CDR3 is TGTGCCAGCAGTGACGGAAATTCACCCCTCCACTTT. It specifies CASSDGNSPLHF.